Listed below are T cell receptor beta chains from one sample, sequenced in a study of T cell repertoires in cytomegalovirus infection. TCRdb passed the reads through MiXCR, listing each CDR3 protein once. The repertoire includes 250,000 to 300,000 distinct CDR3 sequences, roughly an eighth of them detected once, and 7% to 9.5% sits in the top ten. Source material: PBMCs. The receptor set was obtained from a human donor in good health (CMV status not recorded). Some clones in this sample may be carry-over from other donors' samples. Each CDR3 is given with its conserved first and last residue. D genes are given only for firm matches. A clone size is listed for some rows: how often the clone was seen (once, few, many), or a class if it is expanded.

j_call	clone_size	d_call	v_call	cdr3_length	cdr3_nt	cdr3_aa
TRBJ2-1	.	.	TRBV6-6	17	TGTGCCAGCAGTTATTTGGCGAACACTGCAGCCTACAATGAGCAGTTCTTC	CASSYLANTAAYNEQFF
TRBJ2-1	.	.	TRBV20-1	14	TGCAGTGCTAGTTGGGAACAGACCTACAATGAGCAGTTCTTC	CSASWEQTYNEQFF
TRBJ2-7	.	.	TRBV6-2/TRBV6-3	11	TGTGCCAGCAGTGACAACTACGAGCAGTACTTC	CASSDNYEQYF
TRBJ2-7	.	.	TRBV29-1	14	TGCAGCGTCGCCGGGACCCAAAACTCCTACGAGCAGTACTTC	CSVAGTQNSYEQYF
TRBJ1-5	.	TRBD1	TRBV7-6	15	TGTGCCAGCAGCTCGTGGACAGGGAACAATCAGCCCCAGCATTTT	CASSSWTGNNQPQHF
TRBJ2-5	many	TRBD1	TRBV12-3/TRBV12-4	14	TGTGCCAGCAGGTCCGGGACAGCAAGATTGACCCAGTACTTC	CASRSGTARLTQYF
TRBJ2-6	many	TRBD2	TRBV4-3	19	TGCGCCAGCAGCCAGTTCCCGGGACTAGCGGGATCTGGGGCCAACGTCCTGACTTTC	CASSQFPGLAGSGANVLTF
TRBJ1-2	few	.	TRBV19	13	TGTGCCAGTAGTATAGCTGGGGGCTATGGCTACACCTTC	CASSIAGGYGYTF
TRBJ2-7	.	.	TRBV20-1	13	TGCAGTGCTAGTAAGGGGGGGTCCTACGAGCAGTACTTC	CSASKGGSYEQYF
TRBJ1-1	.	TRBD1	TRBV20-1	14	TGCAGTGCTAGAGAACAGGGGGGGGACACTGAAGCTTTCTTT	CSAREQGGDTEAFF
TRBJ1-1	.	.	TRBV6-1	15	TGTGCCAGCAGCGCAACCTCGAGGGGAAACACTGAAGCTTTCTTT	CASSATSRGNTEAFF
TRBJ2-2	many	.	TRBV2	15	TGTGCCAACTCGGGCAGGGTTTCGAACACCGGGGAGCTGTTTTTT	CANSGRVSNTGELFF
TRBJ2-5	once	TRBD1	TRBV15	16	TGTGCCACCAGCAGAGAAAGGACAGGCAACCAAGAGACCCAGTACTTC	CATSRERTGNQETQYF
TRBJ2-1	.	.	TRBV27	16	TGTGCCAGCAGTTTCAGGGGGGGGGTTTCCTACAATGGGCAGTTCTTC	CASSFRGGVSYNGQFF
TRBJ2-3	.	TRBD2	TRBV6-6	16	TGTGCCAGCAGTTACTGGCGGACTAGCGGGATGAATACGCAGTATTTT	CASSYWRTSGMNTQYF
TRBJ2-7	.	TRBD1	TRBV20-1	13	TGCAGTGCTAGCCGGGACAGACTATACGAGCAGTACTTC	CSASRDRLYEQYF
TRBJ1-2	.	.	TRBV6-1	13	TGTGCCACCAAGACAGCAGCTAACTATGGCTACACCTTC	CATKTAANYGYTF
TRBJ2-3	few	TRBD1	TRBV29-1	16	TGCAGCGGTGAAGGTCTGCCAGGGGGCTTATCAGATACGCAGTATTTT	CSGEGLPGGLSDTQYF
TRBJ2-3	few	TRBD2	TRBV7-3	15	TGTGCCAGCAGCTTAATGTACCGGGGGGCAGATACGCAGTATTTT	CASSLMYRGADTQYF
TRBJ2-1	.	.	TRBV24-1	12	TGTGCCACCAGTGACCCAGGGTATGAGCAGTTCTTC	CATSDPGYEQFF
TRBJ1-3	many	.	TRBV6-5	16	TGTGCCAGCAGTTACGAAGCGGACTACTCTGGAAACACCATATATTTT	CASSYEADYSGNTIYF
TRBJ1-2	.	TRBD1	TRBV27	14	TGTGCCACCATGACGGGACAGGGCAAGTTTGGCTACACCTTC	CATMTGQGKFGYTF
TRBJ2-5	few	TRBD2	TRBV2	15	TGTGCCAGCAGTGAGGGGACTAGCGGAGGACAGACCCAGTACTTC	CASSEGTSGGQTQYF
TRBJ1-3	many	.	TRBV7-8	11	TGTGCCAGCAGCTTAGGGGACACCATATATTTT	CASSLGDTIYF
TRBJ2-7	many	.	TRBV28	15	TGTGCCAGCACTCCGGAGAATTCTGCGGTTTACGAGCAGTACTTC	CASTPENSAVYEQYF
TRBJ2-7	.	.	TRBV7-7	13	TGTGCTAGCAGCCCGACGGAACTGGGGGAGCAGTACTTC	CASSPTELGEQYF
TRBJ2-1	.	.	TRBV6-6	15	TGTGCCAGCAGGGATAGGGCCCCTTATTACAATGAGCAGTTCTTC	CASRDRAPYYNEQFF
TRBJ1-1	many	.	TRBV12-3/TRBV12-4	14	TGTGCCAGCAGTTTTATGGTGGCATGGACTGAAGCTTTCTTT	CASSFMVAWTEAFF
TRBJ1-2	few	.	TRBV20-1	11	TGCAGTGCTATAGCTAACTATGGCTACACCTTC	CSAIANYGYTF
TRBJ2-7	many	.	TRBV7-2	13	TGTGCCAGCAGCTTAGCACAGGGCGTCGAGCAGTACTTC	CASSLAQGVEQYF
TRBJ1-1	.	.	TRBV11-2	14	TGTGCCAGCAGCCGAGGTGGGTTGAACACTGAAGCTTTCTTT	CASSRGGLNTEAFF
TRBJ2-1	.	TRBD2	TRBV4-2	16	TGTGCCAGCAACCAATCCAGCGGGAGCGGTCGTGATGAGCAGTTCTTC	CASNQSSGSGRDEQFF
TRBJ2-3	.	.	TRBV20-1	14	TGCAGTGCATTACAACCTCTGGGCACAGATACGCAGTATTTT	CSALQPLGTDTQYF
TRBJ1-2	many	.	TRBV7-2	15	TGTGCCAGCAGCTTAGTTGTCCGTTTGTCAGACGGCTACACCTTC	CASSLVVRLSDGYTF
TRBJ2-6	many	.	TRBV11-2	16	TGTGCCAGCAGCTTCAGGGTTCTGTCTGGGGCCAACGTCCTGACTTTC	CASSFRVLSGANVLTF
TRBJ2-7	many	.	TRBV7-9	16	TGTGCCAGCAGCCCCTACCTAGGACCTTCCCCCTACGAGCAGTACTTC	CASSPYLGPSPYEQYF
TRBJ2-1	many	TRBD2	TRBV15	19	TGTGCCACCAGCAGAGTTTCTAGCGGGAGGGCCGTGCCCTACAATGAGCAGTTCTTC	CATSRVSSGRAVPYNEQFF
TRBJ2-5	.	.	TRBV15	13	TGTGCCACCAGCAGAACTGCGGAAGAGACCCAGTACTTC	CATSRTAEETQYF
TRBJ1-2	many	TRBD1	TRBV7-9	16	TGTGCCAGCAGCTTCCAATCCAACACAGGGGCAGATGGCTACACCTTC	CASSFQSNTGADGYTF
TRBJ1-5	few	.	TRBV11-2	13	TGTGCCAGCAGCTTAAGGTGGAATCAGCCCCAGCATTTT	CASSLRWNQPQHF
TRBJ2-2	.	.	TRBV5-6	15	TGTGCCAGCAGCTGGGACGTAGCGAACACCGGGGAGCTGTTTTTT	CASSWDVANTGELFF
TRBJ2-7	.	.	TRBV29-1	12	TGCAGCGTTCTCGGGCGCGCCTACGAGCAGTACTTC	CSVLGRAYEQYF
TRBJ2-1	many	TRBD1	TRBV6-2/TRBV6-3	13	TGTGCCAGCAGGCAGGGACAGTACAATGAGCAGTTCTTC	CASRQGQYNEQFF
TRBJ1-6	few	.	TRBV6-6	15	TGTGCCAGCAGTTACTCGGCAGCGATAAATTCACCCCTCCACTTT	CASSYSAAINSPLHF
TRBJ2-3	many	TRBD2	TRBV6-2/TRBV6-3	17	TGTGCCAGCAGTTACCCTCTAGCGGGAGTGGTGACAGATACGCAGTATTTT	CASSYPLAGVVTDTQYF
TRBJ2-1	.	TRBD2	TRBV6-8	15	TGTGCCAGCAGACCGGGAGGACTAGCGGGAGGTAGAGAGTTCTTC	CASRPGGLAGGREFF
TRBJ1-1	.	.	TRBV18	16	TGTGCCAGCTCACCACCCGGTCAGGGGTTTAGCGCTGAAGCTTTCTTT	CASSPPGQGFSAEAFF
TRBJ2-1	few	.	TRBV15	15	TGTGCCACCAGCACCCGGACCGGGCCTTACAATGAGCAGTTCTTC	CATSTRTGPYNEQFF
TRBJ2-7	.	TRBD1	TRBV6-5	16	TGTGCCAGCAGCTACTCCTCTGGGACAGTCTCCTACGAGCAGTACTTC	CASSYSSGTVSYEQYF
TRBJ2-2	few	.	TRBV7-2	16	TGTGCCAGCAGCCCTGGGAGACTGACGAACACCGGGGAGCTGTTTTTT	CASSPGRLTNTGELFF
TRBJ1-6	.	.	TRBV7-9	14	TGTGCCAGCAGCCAACAGGACTATAATTCACCCCTCCACTTT	CASSQQDYNSPLHF
TRBJ2-1	many	.	TRBV28	15	TGTGCCAGCAGGCTCAGGCTCAGGACCTACAATGAGCAGTTCTTC	CASRLRLRTYNEQFF
TRBJ2-2	many	TRBD1	TRBV10-3	14	TGTGCCATCCGAGGGACAGCAAACACCGGGGAGCTGTTTTTT	CAIRGTANTGELFF
TRBJ1-6	.	.	TRBV20-1	15	TGCAGTGCACCGGTTGGGGCAGGGGTCGATTCACCCCTCCACTTT	CSAPVGAGVDSPLHF
TRBJ2-7	many	.	TRBV27	14	TGTGCCAGCAGACCGGAATTTAGCTCCTACGAGCAGTACTTC	CASRPEFSSYEQYF
TRBJ2-1	many	TRBD2	TRBV7-8	18	TGTGCCAGCAGCTCTTACCGACTAGCGGGAGGTAACTACAATGAGCAGTTCTTC	CASSSYRLAGGNYNEQFF
TRBJ2-1	.	.	TRBV5-4	16	TGTGCCAGCAGGTGGGGGAGCGTCACGAAGTCAGGGGAGCAGTTCTTC	CASRWGSVTKSGEQFF
TRBJ1-5	many	TRBD1	TRBV2	15	TGTGCCAGCAGTGAGCAGACAGGGGTCGTACAGCCCCAGCATTTT	CASSEQTGVVQPQHF
TRBJ2-7	.	.	TRBV7-9	12	TGTGCCAGCAGCCTCGCCCCCTACGAGCAGTACTTC	CASSLAPYEQYF